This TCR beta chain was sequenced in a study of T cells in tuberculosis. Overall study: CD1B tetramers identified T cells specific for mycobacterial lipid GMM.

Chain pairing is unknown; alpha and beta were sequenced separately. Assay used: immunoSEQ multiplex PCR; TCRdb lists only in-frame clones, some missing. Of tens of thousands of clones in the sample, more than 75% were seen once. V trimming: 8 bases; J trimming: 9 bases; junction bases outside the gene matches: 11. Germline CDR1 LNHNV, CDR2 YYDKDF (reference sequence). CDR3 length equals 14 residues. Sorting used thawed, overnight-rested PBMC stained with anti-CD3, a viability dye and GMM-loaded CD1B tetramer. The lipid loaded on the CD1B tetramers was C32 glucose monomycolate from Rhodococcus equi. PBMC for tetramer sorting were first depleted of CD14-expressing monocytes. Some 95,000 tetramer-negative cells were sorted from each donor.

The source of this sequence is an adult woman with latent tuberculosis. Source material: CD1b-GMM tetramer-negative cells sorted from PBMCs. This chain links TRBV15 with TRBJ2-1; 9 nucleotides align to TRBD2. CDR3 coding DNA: TGTGCCACCGCTGCGGGGGGGGTGGAGACTGAGCAGTTCTTC. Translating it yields CATAAGGVETEQFF. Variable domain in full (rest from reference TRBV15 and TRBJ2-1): DAMVIQNPRYQVTQFGKPVTLSCSQTLNHNVMYWYQQKSSQAPKLLFHYYDKDFNNEADTPDNFQSRRPNTSFCFLDIRSPGLGDTAMYLCATAAGGVETEQFFGPGTRLTVL.